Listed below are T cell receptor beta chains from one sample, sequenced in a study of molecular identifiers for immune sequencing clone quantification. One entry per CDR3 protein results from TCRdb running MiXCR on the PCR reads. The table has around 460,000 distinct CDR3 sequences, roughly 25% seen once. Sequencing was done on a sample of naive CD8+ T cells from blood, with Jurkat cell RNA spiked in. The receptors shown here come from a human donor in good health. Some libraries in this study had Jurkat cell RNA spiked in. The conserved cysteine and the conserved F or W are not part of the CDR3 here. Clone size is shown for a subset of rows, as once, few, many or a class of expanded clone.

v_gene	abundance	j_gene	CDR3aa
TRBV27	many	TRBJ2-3	ASSSRSDTQY
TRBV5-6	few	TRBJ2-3	ASSLGKIAEATDTQY
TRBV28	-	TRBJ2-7	ASRGPGTSVSYEQY
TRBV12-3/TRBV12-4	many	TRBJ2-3	ASSLDGSTDTQY
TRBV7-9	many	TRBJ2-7	ASSLSSFGEQY
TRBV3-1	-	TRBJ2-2	ASSQPEGGSHTGELF
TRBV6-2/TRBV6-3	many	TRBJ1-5	ASSDRTNQPQH
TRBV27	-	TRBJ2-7	ASSWSDKHYEQY
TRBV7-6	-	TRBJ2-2	ASSLAPGPNTGELF
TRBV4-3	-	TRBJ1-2	ASSQDRETYGYT
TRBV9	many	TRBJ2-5	ASSVGGGSETQY
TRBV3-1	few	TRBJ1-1	ASSQGSLEAF
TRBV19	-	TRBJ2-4	ASSIGPWTGAKNIEY
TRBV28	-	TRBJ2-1	ASSHRGQGVDEQF
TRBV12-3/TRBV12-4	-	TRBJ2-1	ASSFSSGGEEF
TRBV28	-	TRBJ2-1	ASRPGVAYNEQF
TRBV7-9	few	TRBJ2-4	ASSLVLANIQY
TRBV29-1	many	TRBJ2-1	SARLDTYNEQF
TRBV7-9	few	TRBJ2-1	ASRGTVDTHEQF
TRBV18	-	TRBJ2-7	ASSPTPGRQLSPHGPYEQY
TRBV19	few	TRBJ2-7	ASSDSGTGFYEQY
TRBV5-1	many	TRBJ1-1	ASSADHGDTEAF
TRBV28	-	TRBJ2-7	ASSFRGLRTYEQY
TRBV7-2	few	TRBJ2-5	ASSQYSTSGATQY
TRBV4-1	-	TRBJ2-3	ASSQGLAGAADTQY
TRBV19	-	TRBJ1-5	ASIRQGGNQPQH
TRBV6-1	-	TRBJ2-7	ASSEDTGVYEQY
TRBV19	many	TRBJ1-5	ASSTFISSNQPQH
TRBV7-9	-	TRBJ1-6	ASSPPRTGVYNSPLH
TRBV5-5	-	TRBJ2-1	ASSLWGSSYNEQF
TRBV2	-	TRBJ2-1	ASRRGTGEGNEQF
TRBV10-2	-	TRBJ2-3	ASSESGSTDTQY
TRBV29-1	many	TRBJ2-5	SVHRGQETQY
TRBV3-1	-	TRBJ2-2	ASSRRRVGELF
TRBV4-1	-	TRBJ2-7	ASSPPGTGVVEQY
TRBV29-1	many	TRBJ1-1	SVEDPQGVGTEAF
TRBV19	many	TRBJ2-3	ASSIDADPSTDTQY
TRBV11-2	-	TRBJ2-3	ASSLGGPVVWTDTQY
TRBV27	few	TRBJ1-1	ASSSGTGLMNTEAF
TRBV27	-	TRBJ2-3	ASSPLIPEGSTDTQY